The entry that follows covers one TCR beta chain sequence. Each recovered donor of Cohort 3 presented with two negative PCRs, clearance, or symptom resolution. TCRdb's copy holds only in-frame clones and misses some; the assay was immunoSEQ multiplex PCR. The sample records a few hundred thousand clones, approximately 82% being singletons. This entry belongs to a study of blood T cell repertoires in COVID-19. The CDR3 is 16 residues long. The V gene end was trimmed by 1 base and the J gene end by 3 bases; junction bases not matched to a gene: 9. CDR1 is GTSNPN and CDR2 is SVGIG in the germline V gene (reference sequence).

This chain links TRBV30 with TRBJ1-3; 7 positions agree with TRBD1. The receptor's source is a man aged 40-55 years who had recovered from COVID-19. The material sequenced was PBMCs or T cells enriched from blood (not recorded which). The CDR3 coding sequence is TGTGCCTGGAGTGCCGGGACAGCGTTTGTTGGAAACACCATATATTTT. The encoded protein is CAWSAGTAFVGNTIYF.